This T cell receptor (beta chain) was captured by sequencing in a study of vaccination effects on CD4 cells after COVID-19. The ViraFEST assay expanded antigen-specific CD4+ T cells with viral peptide pools before sequencing. The culture ran for 10 days, and then CD4+ T cells were isolated. A few million PBMC were seeded per well and grown in the presence of roughly 11 IU/ml IL-2 and 8.5 to 10 ug/ml peptides. Sequencing was performed with immunoSEQ multiplex PCR; in TCRdb, only in-frame clones are kept and a portion is missing. The sample consists of under 13,000 clones, roughly 70% of them appearing once. This clone has a handful of counts. The target antigen is unknown. The sample here was CD4+ T cells from PBMCs cultured with HCoV-229E spike peptides, taken before COVID-19 vaccination. The source is a human donor who received a COVID-19 vaccine.

This CDR3 is CASSGSSGPLHF. CDR3 in DNA: TGTGCCAGCAGCGGGTCGTCCGGGCCCCTCCACTTT. The chain joins TRBV5-6 to TRBJ1-6, with D unclear. The germline V gene has CDR1 SGHDT and CDR2 YYEEEE. V shed 4 bases and J shed 13 bases, with 12 bases lying between them. CDR3 size: 12 residues.